This T cell receptor beta chain was documented in a study of cytomegalovirus exposure and HLA in healthy donors. Turning to the study itself: Earlier, 95 million to 120 million unique TCR beta sequences were recovered from roughly 200 million T cells by an analysis. General observations from the study: In vitro assays verified that a few CMV-associated chains recognized CMV antigens specifically. Among TCR beta chains of equal frequency, HLA-associated ones were more clonally expanded in a later analysis. Presence/absence analyses rested on an assumption that sequencing depth was roughly uniform across donors.

The CDR3 runs 13 residues. Germline V gives CDR1 MNHEY, CDR2 SVGAGI. Researchers ran the PCR with 60 Vbeta and 13 Jbeta primers. Assay used: immunoSEQ multiplex PCR; TCRdb lists only in-frame clones, some missing. The table includes about 200,000 clones, under 90% detected once. Concerning this clone: Its antigen is not identified. An end of the junction does not agree with germline; a read error may underlie this. The sample contains more than one DNA sequence encoding this CDR3.

V and J are TRBV6-5 and TRBJ1-4; perhaps TRBD1 as D (5 bases). The TCR comes from a boy aged 2 to 9 in good health and CMV-seronegative. The material sequenced was PBMCs. The CDR3 sequence: CASSGGGREKLFF. In DNA, the CDR3 is TGTGCCAGCAGTGGCGGGGGTCGAGAAAAGCTGTTTTTT.